A single sample gave rise to the 13 T cell receptor beta chains below, sequenced in a study of T cell repertoires and HLA-DP antigens (dated by TCRdb to the late 2010s). The library was built by means of the immunoSEQ multiplex PCR assay. TCRdb retrieved this table from immuneACCESS and kept in-frame rearrangements only. Not all clones are present; in checked studies, unresolved V genes account for under half, and no reason is known for the remainder. Across this sample there are about 120,000 clones, with 85% to 95% seen only once. The ten top clones hold about 0.3% of the sample. These receptors' antigens are unknown. The specimen was CD4+ T cells from PBMCs. These receptors came from a woman between 18 and 29 years old in good health and CMV-seronegative.

The CDR3, as DNA: TGTGCCAGTAGTATAGATCGGACGGGAGACTATGGCTACACCTTC. This translates into CASSIDRTGDYGYTF. The chain carries TRBV19 and TRBJ1-2; D remains ambiguous. Germline values: CDR1 LNHDA, CDR2 SQIVND (reference sequence). CDR3 length: 15 residues. The ends were cut back, 0 bases at V and 3 bases at J, with 11 bases in the middle.

The chain employs TRBV9 and TRBJ2-1, with 10 bases identical to TRBD2. Germline loops: CDR1 SGDLS, CDR2 YYNGEE. The CDR3 has 17 residues. V trimming: 3 bases; J trimming: 7 bases; junction bases outside the gene matches: 13. The CDR3 loop is CASSAPFGAGGENEQFF. In nucleotides, the CDR3 is TGTGCCAGCAGCGCCCCCTTTGGAGCGGGAGGGGAAAATGAGCAGTTCTTC.

The chain carries TRBV6-1 and TRBJ2-4; 9 bases are a match to TRBD1. Losses at the gene ends were 7 bases for V and 6 bases for J; bases not matched to a gene: 10. CDR1 MNHNS and CDR2 SASEGT come from the germline V gene. CDR3 size: 15 residues. CDR3 nucleotides: TGTGCCAGCATCCTCGGGACAGGGAGGCCAAACATTCAGTACTTC. Translated: CASILGTGRPNIQYF.

V and J are TRBV4-1 and TRBJ2-1; TRBD2 agrees at 12 bases. Germline V gene lookup returns CDR1 MGHRA and CDR2 YSYEKL. The CDR3 spans 16 residues. J lost 7 bases, V lost 1 base, and 5 bases had no gene match. CDR3 bases: TGCGCCAGCAGCCAAGGACTAGCGGGGGCGACGAATGAGCAGTTCTTC. Protein: CASSQGLAGATNEQFF.

DNA for the CDR3: TGTGCCAGCAGTTTTTCCGGGACTAGCGGATTCGGGGAGCTGTTTTTT. This sequence encodes CASSFSGTSGFGELFF. This chain links TRBV28 with TRBJ2-2; 11 bases are a match to TRBD2. Germline assignment: CDR1 MDHEN and CDR2 SYDVKM. Trimming at V came to 3 bases and at J to 7 bases, leaving 7 bases not matched to a gene. The CDR3 has 16 amino acids.

Written as DNA, the CDR3 is TGTGCCAGCAGCGTATTAAGGGGTGGACAGGAGCAGTTCTTC. It yields the protein CASSVLRGGQEQFF. The genes are TRBV9 and TRBJ2-1; D might be TRBD1 (6 bases). This CDR3 has 14 amino acids. In germline, CDR1 is SGDLS, CDR2 YYNGEE. With 1 base removed from V and 10 bases from J, the gap between germline ends came to 15 bases.

The chain carries TRBV10-3 and TRBJ2-1; 10 positions match TRBD2. The CDR3 totals 15 residues. Germline-derived CDR1 and CDR2 are ENHRY and SYGVKD. J was trimmed by 7 bases and V by 6 bases; bases with no gene match: 9. The CDR3 nucleotides are TGTGCCATCAGAGGACTAGCGGTAAACGGGAATGAGCAGTTCTTC. Its protein is CAIRGLAVNGNEQFF.

The chain links TRBV29-1 to TRBJ2-3, with 8 nucleotides matching TRBD2. From germline, CDR1 is SQVTM and CDR2 ANQGSEA. Losses at the gene ends were 4 bases for V and 10 bases for J; bases not matched to a gene: 10. This CDR3 comprises 13 residues. The DNA of the CDR3 is TGCAGCGTTGTGGGACTAGTAGCGGCTCCGCAGTATTTT. Residues: CSVVGLVAAPQYF.

This chain connects TRBV7-2 to TRBJ1-2, with D possibly TRBD1 on 5 matching bases. This CDR3 has 14 residues. V gave up 5 bases and J gave up 2 bases, with 12 bases separating them. Germline values: CDR1 SGHTA, CDR2 FQGNSA. CDR3 sequence reads: CASSPGGLNYGYTF. DNA for the CDR3: TGTGCCAGCAGCCCCGGGGGGTTAAACTATGGCTACACCTTC.

The chain carries TRBV11-1 and TRBJ2-1; 9 bases align to TRBD1. CDR1 is SGHAT and CDR2 is FQDESV in the germline V gene (reference sequence). This CDR3 comprises 15 residues. J gave up 8 bases and V 4 bases, and 9 bases lay outside the gene matches. The CDR3 here is CASSSGQGPIYEQFF. CDR3 nucleotides: TGTGCCAGCAGCTCGGGACAGGGCCCCATTTATGAGCAGTTCTTC.

In its sample, this clone was seen a few times. This rearrangement joins TRBV28 to TRBJ1-1; possibly TRBD1 for D (5 bases). Germline CDR1 and CDR2: MDHEN and SYDVKM. V dropped 7 bases and J dropped 0 bases, with 12 bases sitting between them. This CDR3 comprises 14 residues. The CDR3 reads CASISGGMNTEAFF. The CDR3 DNA reads TGTGCCAGCATTTCTGGGGGGATGAACACTGAAGCTTTCTTT.

The genes are TRBV28 and TRBJ1-2; D is uncertain. V was shortened by 4 bases and J by 0 bases, with 12 bases between the two germline ends. CDR1 is MDHEN, CDR2 SYDVKM, per germline. The CDR3 length is 15 residues. The chain's CDR3 is CASSSRPKANYGYTF. Written as DNA, the CDR3 is TGTGCCAGCAGTTCACGACCTAAAGCTAACTATGGCTACACCTTC.

The J gene is TRBJ2-1, the V gene TRBV9; 13 positions agree with TRBD2. V lost 5 bases, J lost 0 bases, and 20 bases stayed unmatched. The CDR3 consists of 22 residues. Germline values: CDR1 SGDLS, CDR2 YYNGEE. This CDR3 reads CASSERGTSGTSIISSYNEQFF. In DNA form, the CDR3 reads TGTGCCAGCAGTGAAAGGGGGACTAGCGGGACCTCGATAATTAGCTCCTACAATGAGCAGTTCTTC.